One sample yielded the 16 T cell receptor beta chains listed below, sequenced in a study of somatic mutations in cytotoxic T cells in rheumatoid arthritis. The method was immunoSEQ multiplex PCR; TCRdb's version includes in-frame clones alone and lacks a portion of them. The sample consists of some 16,000 clones, roughly four fifths of them appearing once. The specimen was CD8+ T cells sorted from blood. These receptors originate from a woman in her fifties or sixties with rheumatoid arthritis.

The gene calls are TRBV6-4 and TRBJ1-5; D not certain. This CDR3 region has 14 residues. Trimming removed 7 bases at V and 2 bases at J, with 12 bases between. The germline V gene encodes CDR1 MRHNA and CDR2 SNTAGT. The CDR3 DNA is TGTGCCAGCATCTTGGAGATGGGCAATCAGCCCCAGCATTTT. Its translation: CASILEMGNQPQHF.

This chain uses TRBV11-2 with TRBJ2-1; D not certain. The V end was cut by 4 bases, the J end by 9 bases, with 7 bases between. Germline CDR1 and CDR2: SGHAT and FQNNGV. This CDR3 has 11 amino acids. DNA of the CDR3: TGTGCCAGCAGCTCACTGGTTGAGCAGTTCTTC. Its protein product is CASSSLVEQFF.

This clone has just one count. The rearrangement links TRBV9 to TRBJ2-1; D remains ambiguous. This CDR3 has 14 amino acids. Trimming stripped 0 bases from V and 5 bases from J, with 9 bases between. Looked up from germline, CDR1 is SGDLS and CDR2 is YYNGEE. The CDR3 protein is CASSVVMENNEQFF. In DNA, the CDR3 is TGTGCCAGCAGCGTAGTGATGGAAAACAATGAGCAGTTCTTC.

The chain combines TRBV5-1 with TRBJ2-6; weak D call: TRBD2 (5 bases). The germline V gene encodes CDR1 SGHRS and CDR2 YFSETQ. V lost 4 bases, J lost 2 bases, and 10 bases lay in between. This CDR3 is built from 15 residues. This CDR3 is CASSPDGAGANVLTF. The CDR3 nucleotides read TGCGCCAGCAGCCCGGACGGGGCTGGGGCCAACGTCCTGACTTTC. The entire variable domain, with the rest obtained from reference TRBV5-1 and TRBJ2-6, is as follows: KAGVTQTPRYLIKTRGQQVTLSCSPISGHRSVSWYQQTPGQGLQFLFEYFSETQRNKGNFPGRFSGRQFSNSRSEMNVSTLELGDSALYLCASSPDGAGANVLTFGAGSRLTVL.

The rearrangement links TRBV7-2 to TRBJ2-5; D gene ambiguous. In germline, CDR1 is SGHTA, CDR2 FQGNSA. This CDR3 is built from 14 residues. V dropped 1 base and J dropped 5 bases, with 11 bases sitting between them. The CDR3 loop reads CASSLVGLGETQYF. In nucleotides, the CDR3 is TGTGCCAGCAGCTTAGTAGGGCTAGGGGAGACCCAGTACTTC.

A few counts support this clone. This CDR3 is CASSQGVGAYEQYF. The CDR3 DNA reads as TGCGCCAGCAGCCAAGGGGTGGGAGCCTACGAGCAGTACTTC. The chain uses TRBV4-3 and TRBJ2-7, with D perhaps TRBD2 (5 bases). Germline V gives CDR1 LGHNA, CDR2 YSLEER. The CDR3 length is 14 residues. Trimming removed 1 base at V and 2 bases at J, with 9 bases between.

V gene TRBV4-1 combines with J gene TRBJ2-1; maybe TRBD2 (7 bases). This CDR3 comprises 17 residues. Trimming removed 4 bases at V and 4 bases at J, with 20 bases between. In germline, CDR1 is MGHRA, CDR2 YSYEKL. In DNA form, the CDR3 reads TGCGCCAGCAGCCTGAGGGGGGGGGCTAGCGAATACAATGAGCAGTTCTTC. It translates to CASSLRGGASEYNEQFF.

The CDR3 sequence is CASSIEPLVWETQYF. The CDR3 DNA reads TGTGCCAGTAGTATAGAGCCTCTAGTCTGGGAGACCCAGTACTTC. The chain couples TRBV19 to TRBJ2-5; no definite D call. The germline CDR1 and CDR2 sequences are LNHDA and SQIVND (reference sequence). The V gene lost 0 bases and the J gene lost 5 bases, with 13 bases spanning the gap. The CDR3 totals 15 residues.

The chain joins TRBV27 to TRBJ1-5; a possible D gene is TRBD1 (5 bases). Germline V lookup: CDR1 MNHEY, CDR2 SMNVEV (reference sequence). The V end lost 2 bases, the J end lost 7 bases, and 12 bases lay between the germline ends. This CDR3 is built from 14 residues. In nucleotides, the CDR3 is TGTGCCAGCAGTTTAACGCCCCAGGGACAGCCCCAGCATTTT. Its protein product is CASSLTPQGQPQHF.

This sequence joins TRBV2 and TRBJ2-7, with TRBD1 identical over 8 bases. Germline assignment: CDR1 SNHLY and CDR2 FYNNEI. CDR3 length: 15 residues. The junction had 14 bases not matched to a gene; V was cut back by 10 bases and J by 3 bases. The CDR3 DNA reads as TGTGCCACCAACTTAGGGACAGGAGACTTCTACGAGCAGTACTTC. The encoded protein is CATNLGTGDFYEQYF.

This chain uses TRBV6-5 with TRBJ2-5, with unresolved D. The end of the DNA fits TRBJ2-7 better, so the J call may be wrong. The CDR3 is 15 amino acids. The germline CDR1 and CDR2 sequences are MNHEY and SVGAGI. The CDR3 loop reads CASSTGPRSSYEQYF. The CDR3 region has the DNA TGTGCCAGCAGTACCGGGCCCAGGAGCTCCTACGAGCAGTACTTC.

This sequence joins TRBV2 and TRBJ2-2; D is undetermined. Trimming pared 3 bases from V and 2 bases from J, leaving 1 base between. Germline values: CDR1 SNHLY, CDR2 FYNNEI. The CDR3 loop spans 12 amino acids. CDR3 nucleotides: TGTGCCAGCAGTGATAACACCGGGGAGCTGTTTTTT. As protein: CASSDNTGELFF.

The chain is built from TRBV5-1 and TRBJ2-3, with D tentatively TRBD1 (6 bases). The germline V gene encodes CDR1 SGHRS and CDR2 YFSETQ. CDR3 length: 14 amino acids. The V end was cut by 6 bases, the J end by 3 bases, with 14 bases between. CDR3 loop: CASNAGTNTDTQYF. For the CDR3, the DNA is TGCGCCAGCAACGCCGGGACAAATACAGATACGCAGTATTTT.

V gene TRBV5-6 combines with J gene TRBJ1-2; no definite D call. This CDR3 comprises 15 residues. Germline CDR1 is SGHDT and CDR2 is YYEEEE. Trimming pared 3 bases from V and 5 bases from J, leaving 17 bases between. As DNA, the CDR3 is TGTGCCAGCAGCTCCCATGGGAGCGTGGGTTATGGCTACACCTTC. Residues: CASSSHGSVGYGYTF.

CDR3 nucleotide sequence: TGCAGCGTTGGATCGCCCGGGGGGGTTGAAGAGCAGTACTTC. Its translation is CSVGSPGGVEEQYF. V and J are TRBV29-1 and TRBJ2-7; 8 bases agree with TRBD2. With V trimmed by 4 bases and J by 7 bases, 12 bases remained unmatched. The CDR3 spans 14 residues. CDR1 SQVTM and CDR2 ANQGSEA come from the germline V gene.

The V call is TRBV2, the J call TRBJ2-1; no firm D call. The CDR3 contains 15 residues. Germline loops: CDR1 SNHLY, CDR2 FYNNEI. Trimming shortened V by 5 bases and J by 4 bases, and 15 bases separated the two germline ends. The CDR3 sequence: CASSLGPSPYNEQFF. The CDR3 DNA follows: TGTGCCAGCAGTCTCGGGCCTTCCCCATACAATGAGCAGTTCTTC.